One and the same sample provided the 32 T cell receptor beta chains below, sequenced in a study of T cells in Graves' hyperthyroidism and ophthalmopathy. TCR beta CDR3 regions were amplified from RNA. The primer set for the first-round RT-PCR of the TCR CDR3 was HTBI. Each CDR3 protein gets one entry after TCRdb re-called the multiplex PCR reads with MiXCR. This table has approximately 590,000 distinct CDR3 sequences, around a sixth appearing once. Sequences were obtained from blood. These TCRs come from a young woman with Graves' hyperthyroidism.

This clonotype was observed a handful of times. This chain joins TRBV28 and TRBJ1-4; D unclear. CDR3 length equals 13 residues. V lost 6 bases and J 8 bases, leaving 13 bases between the germline ends. The germline V gene has CDR1 MDHEN and CDR2 SYDVKM. CDR3 nucleotide sequence: TGTGCCAGCAGCCCCCGAACTGTAGAAAAACTGTTTTTT. Encoded protein: CASSPRTVEKLFF.

There are many counts of this clonotype. V gene TRBV18 combines with J gene TRBJ1-4, with no clear D. V was clipped by 1 base and J by 7 bases, with 13 bases between them. CDR1 and CDR2 from the germline V gene are KGHSH and LQKENI. The CDR3 loop spans 15 amino acids. The CDR3 spells CASSPHNNLSEKLFF. CDR3 nucleotide sequence: TGTGCCAGCTCACCACATAACAACTTGAGTGAAAAACTGTTTTTT.

To note about this clonotype: At one end, the junction sequence differs from germline, possibly due to a read error. The chain combines TRBV2 with TRBJ1-2; 8 bases are a match to TRBD1. Germline assignment: CDR1 SNHLY and CDR2 FYNNEI. This CDR3 comprises 16 residues. The CDR3 loop is CASSKAGQGLNYGYTF. DNA of the CDR3: TGTGCCAGCAGTAAAGCCGGACAGGGCCTTAACTATGGCTACACCTTC.

The gene calls are TRBV9 and TRBJ2-1; TRBD2 aligns across 13 bases. Germline V lookup: CDR1 SGDLS, CDR2 YYNGEE. There are 17 residues in the CDR3. The V segment lost 4 bases and the J segment 7 bases; nucleotides outside the gene matches: 11. The CDR3 reads CASSTHPGTSGKNEQFF. In DNA, the CDR3 is TGTGCCAGCAGCACCCATCCCGGGACTAGCGGGAAGAATGAGCAGTTCTTC.

This clonotype was observed many times. This chain joins TRBV30 and TRBJ2-7; unclear D gene. Germline loops: CDR1 GTSNPN, CDR2 SVGIG (reference sequence). This CDR3 region has 12 residues. Trimming took off 2 bases at V and 2 bases at J, with 7 bases between the two ends. The chain's CDR3 is CAWSPRAYEQYF. The CDR3 region has the DNA TGTGCCTGGAGTCCCCGAGCCTACGAGCAGTACTTC.

This clonotype was recorded at least ten times. The chain uses TRBV20-1 and TRBJ2-3; D tentatively reads TRBD1 or TRBD2 (5 bases each). The CDR3 extends over 17 amino acids. The germline V gene encodes CDR1 DFQATT and CDR2 SNEGSKA (reference sequence). V shed 2 bases and J shed 1 base, with 19 bases lying between them. This chain's CDR3 is CSARTRDRRQRTDTQYF. The CDR3 coding sequence is TGCAGTGCTAGAACCCGGGACCGTCGCCAGCGCACAGATACGCAGTATTTT.

This clonotype was seen ten or more times. V is TRBV2 and J is TRBJ1-2, with D unresolved. This CDR3 is 13 amino acids long. V lost 7 bases and J 4 bases, leaving 13 bases between the germline ends. The germline V gene encodes CDR1 SNHLY and CDR2 FYNNEI. The chain's CDR3 is CASTQMESYGYTF. The CDR3 DNA is TGTGCCAGCACTCAGATGGAGTCCTATGGCTACACCTTC.

There are many counts of this clonotype. The chain carries TRBV6-2 or TRBV6-3 and TRBJ2-7; 11 positions agree with TRBD2. The CDR3 has 15 residues. Germline V gene sequence: CDR1 MNHEY, CDR2 SVGEGT. Unmatched junction bases numbered 8, after V lost 6 bases and J lost 4 bases. The CDR3 loop is CASRRLAGTMYEQYF. The CDR3 region has the DNA TGTGCCAGCAGGAGACTAGCGGGAACCATGTACGAGCAGTACTTC.

V gene TRBV30 combines with J gene TRBJ2-7; 10 bases align to TRBD1. This CDR3 has 16 residues. Germline CDR1 is GTSNPN and CDR2 is SVGIG (reference sequence). After removal of 7 bases from V and 4 bases from J, the junction contained 16 bases not matched to a gene. CDR3 DNA: TGTGCCTCCGGAGTGAGCGGGGGACAGGGGTGGTACGAGCAGTACTTC. It codes for CASGVSGGQGWYEQYF.

The chain couples TRBV30 to TRBJ1-2; D unclear. Trimming pared 0 bases from V and 5 bases from J, leaving 4 bases between. The V gene's germline CDR1 is GTSNPN and CDR2 SVGIG (reference sequence). This CDR3 has 11 residues. The CDR3 region is CAWSVLYGYTF. CDR3 nucleotides: TGTGCCTGGAGTGTACTTTATGGCTACACCTTC.

At least ten counts were recorded for this clonotype. V usage is TRBV18 and J usage is TRBJ2-5; D might be TRBD1 (5 bases). The CDR3 covers 12 residues. The V and J ends lost 4 bases and 4 bases respectively, with 7 bases between them. From germline, CDR1 is KGHSH and CDR2 LQKENI. Written as DNA, the CDR3 is TGTGCCAGCTCACAAAGGGGAGAGACCCAGTACTTC. This sequence encodes CASSQRGETQYF. Supplemented by reference TRBV18 and TRBJ2-5, the full variable domain reads NAGVMQNPRHLVRRRGQEARLRCSPMKGHSHVYWYRQLPEEGLKFMVYLQKENIIDESGMPKERFSAEFPKEGPSILRIQQVVRGDSAAYFCASSQRGETQYFGPGTRLLVL.

This clonotype was observed many times. The chain is built from TRBV9 and TRBJ1-1, with unresolved D. Trimming stripped 4 bases from V and 3 bases from J, with 13 bases between. From germline, CDR1 is SGDLS and CDR2 YYNGEE. CDR3 length: 14 amino acids. This chain's CDR3 is CASSTRDGYTEAFF. The CDR3 nucleotides read TGTGCCAGCAGCACCCGAGACGGGTACACTGAAGCTTTCTTT.

V is TRBV5-1 and J is TRBJ2-3; 9 bases map to TRBD2. The CDR3 is made up of 16 amino acids. Germline V lookup: CDR1 SGHRS, CDR2 YFSETQ. The junction had 2 bases not matched to a gene; V was cut back by 0 bases and J by 0 bases. The CDR3 sequence: CASSLDAGGSTDTQYF. CDR3 DNA: TGCGCCAGCAGCTTGGATGCGGGGGGGAGCACAGATACGCAGTATTTT. The whole variable domain, filled in from reference TRBV5-1 and TRBJ2-3, reads KAGVTQTPRYLIKTRGQQVTLSCSPISGHRSVSWYQQTPGQGLQFLFEYFSETQRNKGNFPGRFSGRQFSNSRSEMNVSTLELGDSALYLCASSLDAGGSTDTQYFGPGTRLTVL.

This clonotype was recorded many times. This chain links TRBV28 with TRBJ2-1; 10 bases agree with TRBD2. Germline lookup yields CDR1 MDHEN and CDR2 SYDVKM. Trimming took 7 bases from V and 7 from J; bases not matched to a gene: 10. The CDR3 contains 15 residues. The CDR3 loop is CASNDLAGVRNEQFF. The CDR3 DNA follows: TGTGCCAGCAATGATCTAGCGGGAGTTCGAAATGAGCAGTTCTTC.

This clonotype came up many times. The rearrangement links TRBV6-2 or TRBV6-3 to TRBJ2-5; D remains unclear. Germline V CDR1 and CDR2: MNHEY, SVGEGT. This CDR3 has 14 amino acids. The ends were cut back, 1 base at V and 0 bases at J, with 6 bases in the middle. The CDR3 DNA follows: TGTGCCAGCAGTTACTTTAAGAACCAAGAGACCCAGTACTTC. Protein: CASSYFKNQETQYF.

This clonotype was seen ten or more times. The V and J genes are TRBV30 and TRBJ1-1; no firm D call. Germline V gene data show CDR1 as GTSNPN and CDR2 as SVGIG (reference sequence). V was trimmed by 4 bases and J by 7 bases, leaving 19 bases between them. This CDR3 is built from 14 residues. For the CDR3, the DNA is TGTGCCTGGACTGGGAGGGCAGAGAGATTTGAAGCTTTCTTT. Its protein is CAWTGRAERFEAFF.

This clonotype has just a few counts. The chain uses TRBV20-1 and TRBJ2-1; D might be TRBD1 (6 bases). This CDR3 comprises 11 residues. V was pared by 6 bases and J by 10 bases, with 13 bases between. Germline CDR1 DFQATT, CDR2 SNEGSKA (reference sequence). CDR3 protein: CSAGPTGEQFF. Written as DNA, the CDR3 is TGCAGTGCCGGACCTACAGGGGAGCAGTTCTTC.

This clonotype has more than one count but fewer than ten. The chain has TRBV7-9 and TRBJ2-1; D not certain. The V end was cut by 5 bases, the J end by 8 bases, with 10 bases between. The germline CDR1 and CDR2 sequences are SEHNR and FQNEAQ (reference sequence). The CDR3 loop spans 12 amino acids. CDR3 coding DNA: TGTGCCAGCAGCACGATTCGGGATGAGCAGTTCTTC. It specifies CASSTIRDEQFF. The full variable domain, in which reference TRBV7-9 and TRBJ2-1 provide the parts outside the CDR3, is DTGVSQNPRHKITKRGQNVTFRCDPISEHNRLYWYRQTLGQGPEFLTYFQNEAQLEKSRLLSDRFSAERPKGSFSTLEIQRTEQGDSAMYLCASSTIRDEQFFGPGTRLTVL.

This rearrangement joins TRBV25-1 to TRBJ1-1; D possibly corresponds to TRBD1 (5 bases). Per the germline V gene, CDR1 is MGHDK and CDR2 is SYGVNS. The germline V and J ends were trimmed by 0 bases and 4 bases, with 12 bases remaining between them. This CDR3 has 15 amino acids. CDR3 in DNA: TGTGCCAGCAGTGAATATGGGGGAAGAGGCACTGAAGCTTTCTTT. Protein: CASSEYGGRGTEAFF.

A few counts support this clonotype. V and J are TRBV6-1 and TRBJ2-7, with D possibly being TRBD1 (6 bases). The CDR3 totals 12 residues. Germline values: CDR1 MNHNS, CDR2 SASEGT. Trimming shortened V by 6 bases and J by 6 bases, and 12 bases separated the two germline ends. The CDR3, as DNA: TGTGCCAGCAGGGGGGACACTGGCGAGCAGTACTTC. Its translation: CASRGDTGEQYF.

This clonotype was counted many times. The chain carries TRBV20-1 and TRBJ2-1; D gene unclear. CDR1 and CDR2 (germline): DFQATT, SNEGSKA (reference sequence). With 5 bases removed from V and 4 bases from J, the gap between germline ends came to 12 bases. This CDR3 comprises 13 residues. For the CDR3, the DNA is TGCAGTGCTCGACAACGAAGGTACAATGAGCAGTTCTTC. Encoded protein: CSARQRRYNEQFF.

This chain links TRBV15 with TRBJ2-5; D may match TRBD1 or TRBD2 (5 bases each). The CDR3 length is 12 residues. V lost 0 bases and J 13 bases, leaving 12 bases between the germline ends. The V gene's germline CDR1 is LNHNV and CDR2 YYDKDF (reference sequence). The CDR3 bases are TGTGCCACCAGCAGAGATAGGGGACGTACGTACTTC. This sequence encodes CATSRDRGRTYF. Looking up the rest from reference TRBV15 and TRBJ2-5 gives the full variable domain: DAMVIQNPRYQVTQFGKPVTLSCSQTLNHNVMYWYQQKSSQAPKLLFHYYDKDFNNEADTPDNFQSRRPNTSFCFLDIRSPGLGDTAMYLCATSRDRGRTYFGPGTRLLVL.

The table lists this clonotype with many counts. The gene calls are TRBV12-3 or TRBV12-4 and TRBJ2-5, with D perhaps matching TRBD1 (5 bases). The V gene lost 6 bases and the J gene lost 1 base, with 15 bases spanning the gap. The CDR3 has 15 residues. The CDR3, as DNA: TGTGCCAGCAGGCCTATCCCCAGGGCCCAAGAGACCCAGTACTTC. Translation: CASRPIPRAQETQYF.

This clonotype was observed a handful of times. CDR3 region: CASSGTGDNYGYTF. Written as DNA, the CDR3 is TGTGCCAGCAGTGGGACAGGGGACAACTATGGCTACACCTTC. The gene calls are TRBV9 and TRBJ1-2; the match to TRBD1 covers 10 bases. Germline assignment: CDR1 SGDLS and CDR2 YYNGEE. The length of the CDR3 is 14 residues. J was trimmed by 2 bases and V by 5 bases; bases with no gene match: 3.

This clonotype was observed at least ten times. V and J are TRBV12-5 and TRBJ2-1; 10 bases align to TRBD2. Germline loops: CDR1 LGHNT, CDR2 FRNRAP. Unmatched junction bases numbered 4, after V lost 3 bases and J lost 2 bases. The CDR3 extends over 16 amino acids. CDR3 loop: CASGFTSGEPYNEQFF. For the CDR3, the DNA is TGTGCTAGTGGTTTTACTAGCGGGGAACCCTACAATGAGCAGTTCTTC. The full variable domain, its missing parts supplied by reference TRBV12-5 and TRBJ2-1, is DARVTQTPRHKVTEMGQEVTMRCQPILGHNTVFWYRQTMMQGLELLAYFRNRAPLDDSGMPKDRFSAEMPDATLATLKIQPSEPRDSAVYFCASGFTSGEPYNEQFFGPGTRLTVL.

This chain connects TRBV5-1 to TRBJ2-1, with D uncertain. This CDR3 contains 14 residues. V was clipped by 0 bases and J by 5 bases, with 9 bases between them. Germline assignment: CDR1 SGHRS and CDR2 YFSETQ. CDR3 residues: CASSLVGHNNEQFF. In DNA form, the CDR3 reads TGCGCCAGCAGCTTGGTGGGCCACAACAATGAGCAGTTCTTC.

This clonotype was seen many times. The chain carries TRBV30 and TRBJ1-6, with D perhaps matching TRBD1 (5 bases). V was cut by 4 bases and J by 10 bases, with 17 bases left in between. CDR1 GTSNPN and CDR2 SVGIG come from the germline V gene (reference sequence). CDR3 length: 14 residues. The CDR3 spells CAWTSSQGESPLHF. The CDR3 coding sequence is TGTGCCTGGACCTCGTCCCAGGGAGAATCACCCCTCCACTTT.

The rearrangement uses TRBV27 and TRBJ2-1, with D possibly matching TRBD2 (6 bases). Germline assignment: CDR1 MNHEY and CDR2 SMNVEV (reference sequence). This CDR3 is 12 amino acids long. Trimming took off 6 bases at V and 12 bases at J, with 15 bases between the two ends. CDR3 sequence (DNA): TGTGCCAGCAGGGAGGGGAGTCTCGGGCAGTTCTTC. It yields the protein CASREGSLGQFF.

This clonotype turned up a few times. The chain couples TRBV12-5 to TRBJ2-7; TRBD1 might be the D (6 bases). Germline V gene sequence: CDR1 LGHNT, CDR2 FRNRAP. The CDR3 has 15 amino acids. Trimming removed 0 bases from V and 7 bases from J, with 16 bases in between. The CDR3 sequence is CASGLVRGRGQEQYF. The CDR3 DNA reads as TGTGCTAGTGGTTTGGTACGAGGCAGGGGCCAGGAGCAGTACTTC.

This clonotype was observed many times. The CDR3 loop is CASSFAAGGIQYEQYF. As DNA, the CDR3 is TGTGCCAGCAGTTTTGCGGCGGGAGGGATACAGTACGAGCAGTACTTC. The V call is TRBV28, the J call TRBJ2-7, with 9 bases fitting TRBD2. This CDR3 is built from 16 residues. Unmatched junction bases numbered 10, after V lost 3 bases and J lost 4 bases. CDR1 is MDHEN, CDR2 SYDVKM, per germline.

This clonotype was seen ten or more times. This chain uses TRBV18 with TRBJ2-3; a weak D match, TRBD2 (6 bases). The CDR3 is made up of 16 amino acids. CDR1 is KGHSH, CDR2 LQKENI, per germline. V lost 3 bases, J lost 1 base, and 14 bases lay in between. CDR3 loop: CASSPGQIAGTDTQYF. CDR3 in DNA: TGTGCCAGCTCACCTGGCCAAATAGCGGGCACAGATACGCAGTATTTT.

This clonotype was observed a handful of times. The rearrangement joins TRBV20-1 to TRBJ2-1; D is unclear. The ends were cut back, 2 bases at V and 3 bases at J, with 11 bases in the middle. The V gene's germline CDR1 is DFQATT and CDR2 SNEGSKA (reference sequence). The CDR3 runs 14 residues. In DNA form, the CDR3 reads TGCAGTGCTAGAAGTTTCGGGCGCTACAATGAGCAGTTCTTC. Residues: CSARSFGRYNEQFF.